These 5 T cell receptor beta chains share one sample of origin, sequenced in a study of blood T cells in healthy people across ages. Next came a second PCR, run for about 7 to 12 cycles, which used a sample-barcoded 5' primer along with a J-beta primer mix. A single record per CDR3 protein comes from TCRdb applying MiXCR to the 5' RACE reads. The sample holds about 830,000 distinct CDR3 sequences; more than 45% are singletons and the top ten take 22%. Sequencing input: blood. The receptors shown here come from a man aged 25 to 45 in good health.

The chain uses TRBV20-1 and TRBJ1-2, with TRBD1 matching over 7 bases. The germline V gene encodes CDR1 DFQATT and CDR2 SNEGSKA (reference sequence). V shed 5 bases and J 4 bases; nucleotides not matched to a gene: 7. This CDR3 comprises 13 residues. The CDR3 protein is CSAYFRDSYGYTF. DNA of the CDR3: TGCAGTGCTTACTTCCGGGACAGCTATGGCTACACCTTC.

J is TRBJ2-5 and V is TRBV27, with D perhaps assigned TRBD1 or TRBD2 (6 bases each). Deletions cut 6 bases from V and 8 bases from J, with 19 bases between. The germline V gene has CDR1 MNHEY and CDR2 SMNVEV (reference sequence). The length of the CDR3 is 14 residues. CDR3 in amino acids: CASRTTGARRTQYF. Written as DNA, the CDR3 is TGTGCCAGCAGGACGACGGGGGCGCGCAGAACCCAGTACTTC.

The chain carries TRBV9 and TRBJ2-5, with TRBD2 matching over 10 bases. This CDR3 region has 15 residues. J gave up 2 bases and V 6 bases, and 7 bases lay outside the gene matches. Germline CDR1 and CDR2: SGDLS and YYNGEE. CDR3 residues: CASTESGRGQETQYF. The CDR3 DNA reads TGTGCCAGCACCGAGAGCGGGAGGGGTCAAGAGACCCAGTACTTC.

The chain employs TRBV13 and TRBJ2-1; D ambiguous. The germline V and J ends were trimmed by 5 bases and 5 bases, with 13 bases remaining between them. This CDR3 spans 14 amino acids. Germline values: CDR1 PRHDT, CDR2 FYEKMQ (reference sequence). CDR3 DNA sequence: TGTGCCAGCAGCACCTACAGTGCACACAATGAGCAGTTCTTC. Protein: CASSTYSAHNEQFF.

The rearrangement links TRBV5-1 to TRBJ1-1; tentatively, D is TRBD1 (5 bases). The CDR3 covers 14 residues. V was cut by 1 base and J by 5 bases, with 12 bases left in between. Looked up from germline, CDR1 is SGHRS and CDR2 is YFSETQ. CDR3: CASSLTRGGTEAFF. CDR3 bases: TGCGCCAGCAGCTTGACCCGGGGGGGGACTGAAGCTTTCTTT. The full variable domain, with the rest looked up from reference TRBV5-1 and TRBJ1-1, is KAGVTQTPRYLIKTRGQQVTLSCSPISGHRSVSWYQQTPGQGLQFLFEYFSETQRNKGNFPGRFSGRQFSNSRSEMNVSTLELGDSALYLCASSLTRGGTEAFFGQGTRLTVV.